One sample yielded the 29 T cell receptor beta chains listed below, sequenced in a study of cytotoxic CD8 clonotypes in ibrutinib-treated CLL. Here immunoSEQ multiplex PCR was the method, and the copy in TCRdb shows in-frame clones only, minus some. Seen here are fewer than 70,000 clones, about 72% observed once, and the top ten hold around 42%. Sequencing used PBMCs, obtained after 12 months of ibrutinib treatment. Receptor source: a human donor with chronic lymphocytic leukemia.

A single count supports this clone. CDR3 nucleotide sequence: TGTGCCAGCGGGTACACAGATACGCAGTATTTT. This codes for CASGYTDTQYF. The chain employs TRBV6-5 and TRBJ2-3; no definite D call. The V end lost 8 bases, the J end lost 2 bases, and 5 bases lay between the germline ends. The CDR3 is made up of 11 amino acids. The germline CDR1 and CDR2 sequences are MNHEY and SVGAGI.

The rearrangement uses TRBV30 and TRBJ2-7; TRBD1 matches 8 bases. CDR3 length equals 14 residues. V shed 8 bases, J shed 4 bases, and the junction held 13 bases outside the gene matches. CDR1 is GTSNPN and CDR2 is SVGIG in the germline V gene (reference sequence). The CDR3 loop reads CAGTGQGGFYEQYF. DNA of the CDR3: TGTGCCGGAACTGGACAGGGAGGTTTTTACGAGCAGTACTTC. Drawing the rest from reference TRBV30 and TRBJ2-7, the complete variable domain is SQTIHQWPATLVQPVGSPLSLECTVEGTSNPNLYWYRQAAGRGLQLLFYSVGIGQISSEVPQNLSASRPQDRQFILSSKKLLLSDSGFYLCAGTGQGGFYEQYFGPGTRLTVT.

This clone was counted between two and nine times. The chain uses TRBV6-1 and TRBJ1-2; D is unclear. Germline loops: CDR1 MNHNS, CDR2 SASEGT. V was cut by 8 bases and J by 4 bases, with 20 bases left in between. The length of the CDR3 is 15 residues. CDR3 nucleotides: TGTGCCAGCCGACTCTCCCCCGCCAGGACCTATGGCTACACCTTC. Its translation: CASRLSPARTYGYTF.

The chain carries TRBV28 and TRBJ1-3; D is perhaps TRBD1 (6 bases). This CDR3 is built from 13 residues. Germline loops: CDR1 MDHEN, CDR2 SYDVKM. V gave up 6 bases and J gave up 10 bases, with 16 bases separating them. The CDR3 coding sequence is TGTGCCAGCAGCACGACCGAGAGGGGGACCATATATTTT. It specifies CASSTTERGTIYF.

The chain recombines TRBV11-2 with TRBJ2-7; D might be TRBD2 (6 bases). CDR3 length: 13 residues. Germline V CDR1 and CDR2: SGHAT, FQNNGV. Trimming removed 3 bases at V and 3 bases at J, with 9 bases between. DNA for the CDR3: TGTGCCAGCAGCTTGGGGGGAAACTACGAGCAGTACTTC. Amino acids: CASSLGGNYEQYF.

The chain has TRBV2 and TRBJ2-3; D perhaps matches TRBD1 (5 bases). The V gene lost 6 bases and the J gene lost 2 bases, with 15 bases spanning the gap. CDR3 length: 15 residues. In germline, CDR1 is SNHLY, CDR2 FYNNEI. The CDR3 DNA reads TGTGCCAGCAGGGTAAACCCTGGGGCCACAGATACGCAGTATTTT. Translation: CASRVNPGATDTQYF.

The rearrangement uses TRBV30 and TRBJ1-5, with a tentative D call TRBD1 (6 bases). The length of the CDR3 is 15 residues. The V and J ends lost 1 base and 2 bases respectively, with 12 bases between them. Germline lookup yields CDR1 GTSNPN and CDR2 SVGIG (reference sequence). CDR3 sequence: CAWSEDRYGNQPQHF. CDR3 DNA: TGTGCCTGGAGTGAAGACAGGTATGGCAATCAGCCCCAGCATTTT.

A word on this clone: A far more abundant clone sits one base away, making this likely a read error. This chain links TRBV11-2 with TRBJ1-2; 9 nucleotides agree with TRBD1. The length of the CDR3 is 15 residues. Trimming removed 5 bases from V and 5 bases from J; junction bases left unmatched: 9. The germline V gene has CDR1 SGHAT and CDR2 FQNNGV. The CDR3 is CASSHRQGVGYGYTF. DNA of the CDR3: TGTGCCAGCAGCCACAGACAGGGGGTCGGGTATGGCTACACCTTC.

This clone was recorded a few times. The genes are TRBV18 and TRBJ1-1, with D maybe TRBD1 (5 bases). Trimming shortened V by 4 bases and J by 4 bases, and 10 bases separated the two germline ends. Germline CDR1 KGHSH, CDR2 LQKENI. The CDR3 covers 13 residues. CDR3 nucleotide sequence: TGTGCCAGCTCACGGGACCCAGCCACTGAAGCTTTCTTT. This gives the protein CASSRDPATEAFF. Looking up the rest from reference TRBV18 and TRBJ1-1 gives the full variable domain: NAGVMQNPRHLVRRRGQEARLRCSPMKGHSHVYWYRQLPEEGLKFMVYLQKENIIDESGMPKERFSAEFPKEGPSILRIQQVVRGDSAAYFCASSRDPATEAFFGQGTRLTVV.

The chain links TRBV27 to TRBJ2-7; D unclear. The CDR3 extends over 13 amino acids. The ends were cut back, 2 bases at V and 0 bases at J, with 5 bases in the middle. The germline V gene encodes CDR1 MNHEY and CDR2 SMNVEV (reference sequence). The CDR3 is CASSLLPSYEQYF. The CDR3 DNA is TGTGCCAGCAGTTTACTCCCCTCCTACGAGCAGTACTTC.

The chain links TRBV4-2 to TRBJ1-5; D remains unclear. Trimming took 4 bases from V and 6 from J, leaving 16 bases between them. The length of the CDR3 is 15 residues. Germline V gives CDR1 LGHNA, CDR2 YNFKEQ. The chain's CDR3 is CASSPAAGLSQPQHF. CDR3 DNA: TGTGCCAGCAGCCCAGCGGCGGGTCTGAGTCAGCCCCAGCATTTT.

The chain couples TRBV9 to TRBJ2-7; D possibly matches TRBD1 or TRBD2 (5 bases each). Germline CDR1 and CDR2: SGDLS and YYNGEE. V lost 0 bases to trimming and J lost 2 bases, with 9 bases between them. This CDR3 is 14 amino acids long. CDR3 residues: CASSVAGTAYEQYF. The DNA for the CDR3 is TGTGCCAGCAGCGTAGCGGGGACGGCCTACGAGCAGTACTTC.

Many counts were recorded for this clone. The CDR3 nucleotides are TGTGCCAGCTCCCCAGGGGCCAATAACTATGGCTACACCTTC. Protein: CASSPGANNYGYTF. This chain uses TRBV21-1 with TRBJ1-2; the table's D call of TRBD1 was not tested on the DNA. TRBV21-1 is labeled a pseudogene. This CDR3 comprises 14 residues.

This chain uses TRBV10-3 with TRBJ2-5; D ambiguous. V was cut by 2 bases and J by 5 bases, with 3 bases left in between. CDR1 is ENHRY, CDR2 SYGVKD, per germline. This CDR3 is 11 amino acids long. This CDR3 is CAISEGETQYF. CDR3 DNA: TGTGCCATCAGTGAGGGTGAGACCCAGTACTTC.

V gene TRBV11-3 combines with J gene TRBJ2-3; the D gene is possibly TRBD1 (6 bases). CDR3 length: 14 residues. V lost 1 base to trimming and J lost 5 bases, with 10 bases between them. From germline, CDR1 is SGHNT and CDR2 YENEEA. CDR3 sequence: CASSLGGRGDTQYF. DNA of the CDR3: TGTGCCAGCAGCTTAGGGGGGCGCGGAGATACGCAGTATTTT.

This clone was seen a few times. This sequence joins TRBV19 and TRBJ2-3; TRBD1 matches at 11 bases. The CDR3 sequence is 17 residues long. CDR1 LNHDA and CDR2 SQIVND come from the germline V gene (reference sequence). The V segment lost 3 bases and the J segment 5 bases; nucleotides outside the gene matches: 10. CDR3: CASSIAGTGGRGDTQYF. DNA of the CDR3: TGTGCCAGTAGTATTGCCGGGACAGGGGGAAGGGGAGATACGCAGTATTTT.

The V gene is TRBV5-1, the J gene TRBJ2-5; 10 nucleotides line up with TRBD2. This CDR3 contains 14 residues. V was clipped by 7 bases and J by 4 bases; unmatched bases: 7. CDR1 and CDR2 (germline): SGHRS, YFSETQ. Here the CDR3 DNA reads TGCGCCAGCCCGCCAGCGGGAGGGGGAGAGACCCAGTACTTC. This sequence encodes CASPPAGGGETQYF.

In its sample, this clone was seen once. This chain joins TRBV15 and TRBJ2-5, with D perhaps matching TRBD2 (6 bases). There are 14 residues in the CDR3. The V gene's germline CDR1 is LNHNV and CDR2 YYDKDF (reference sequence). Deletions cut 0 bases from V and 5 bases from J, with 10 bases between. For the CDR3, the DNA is TGTGCCACCAGCAGAGACGGGGGTCGGGAGACCCAGTACTTC. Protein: CATSRDGGRETQYF.

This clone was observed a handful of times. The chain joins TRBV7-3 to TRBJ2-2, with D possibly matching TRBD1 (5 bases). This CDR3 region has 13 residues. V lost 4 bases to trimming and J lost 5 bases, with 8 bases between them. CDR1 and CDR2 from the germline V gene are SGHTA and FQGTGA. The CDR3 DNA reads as TGTGCCAGCAGCTCCCAGGGAACCGGGGAGCTGTTTTTT. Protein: CASSSQGTGELFF.

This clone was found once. In nucleotides, the CDR3 is TGTGCCAGCAGTTACAGGGAGTATGCTTTCTTT. Translating it yields CASSYREYAFF. This sequence joins TRBV6-5 and TRBJ1-1; D gene uncertain. Germline V CDR1 and CDR2: MNHEY, SVGAGI. V was trimmed by 2 bases and J by 11 bases, leaving 9 bases between them. CDR3 length: 11 residues.

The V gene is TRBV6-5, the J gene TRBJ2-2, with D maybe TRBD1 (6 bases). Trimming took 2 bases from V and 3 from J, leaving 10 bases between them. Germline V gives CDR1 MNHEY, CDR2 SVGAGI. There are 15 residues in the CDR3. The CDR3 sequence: CASSYEGHDTGELFF. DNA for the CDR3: TGTGCCAGCAGTTACGAGGGACACGACACCGGGGAGCTGTTTTTT.

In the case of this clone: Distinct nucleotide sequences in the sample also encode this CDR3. Here the CDR3 reads CASRDGNQPQHF. The CDR3 region has the DNA TGTGCCAGCCGCGACGGCAATCAGCCCCAGCATTTT. The rearrangement uses TRBV19 and TRBJ1-5; the D is unclear. The CDR3 spans 12 residues. Trimming removed 9 bases from V and 2 bases from J, with 8 bases in between. Germline lookup yields CDR1 LNHDA and CDR2 SQIVND (reference sequence).

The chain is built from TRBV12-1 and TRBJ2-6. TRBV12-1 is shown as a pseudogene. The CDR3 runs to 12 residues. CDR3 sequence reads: CASSPGANVLTF. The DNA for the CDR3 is TGTGCCAGCAGCCCTGGAGCCAACGTCCTGACTTTC.

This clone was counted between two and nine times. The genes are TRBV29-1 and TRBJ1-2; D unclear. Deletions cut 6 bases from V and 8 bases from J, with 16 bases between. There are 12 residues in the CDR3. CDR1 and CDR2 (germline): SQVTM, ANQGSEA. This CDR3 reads CSVPGRAGGYTF. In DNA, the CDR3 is TGCAGCGTCCCGGGCCGCGCTGGAGGCTACACCTTC.

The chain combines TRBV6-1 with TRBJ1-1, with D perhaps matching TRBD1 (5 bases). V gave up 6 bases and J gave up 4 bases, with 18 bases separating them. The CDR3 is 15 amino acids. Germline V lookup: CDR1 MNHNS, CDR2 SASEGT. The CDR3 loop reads CASSGTRSLATEAFF. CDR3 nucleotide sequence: TGTGCCAGCAGCGGGACCCGCTCTTTAGCCACTGAAGCTTTCTTT.

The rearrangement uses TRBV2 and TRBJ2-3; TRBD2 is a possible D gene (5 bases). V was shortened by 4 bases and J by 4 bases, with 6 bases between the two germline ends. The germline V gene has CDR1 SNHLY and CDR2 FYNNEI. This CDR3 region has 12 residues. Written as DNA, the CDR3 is TGTGCCAGCAGTGGGGAGCCAGATACGCAGTATTTT. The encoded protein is CASSGEPDTQYF.

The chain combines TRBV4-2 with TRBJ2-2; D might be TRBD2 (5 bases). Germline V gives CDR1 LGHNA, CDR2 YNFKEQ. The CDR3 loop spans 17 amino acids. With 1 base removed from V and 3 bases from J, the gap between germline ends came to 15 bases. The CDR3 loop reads CASSQAGTGMDTGELFF. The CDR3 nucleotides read TGTGCCAGCAGCCAAGCCGGAACGGGAATGGACACCGGGGAGCTGTTTTTT.

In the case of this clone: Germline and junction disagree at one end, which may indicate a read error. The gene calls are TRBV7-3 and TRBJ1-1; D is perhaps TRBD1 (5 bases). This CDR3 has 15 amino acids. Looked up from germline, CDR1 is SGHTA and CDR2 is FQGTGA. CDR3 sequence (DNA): TGCGCCAGCAGCCAAGAGGGGCCCAGGAGCACTGAAGCTTTCTTT. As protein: CASSQEGPRSTEAFF.

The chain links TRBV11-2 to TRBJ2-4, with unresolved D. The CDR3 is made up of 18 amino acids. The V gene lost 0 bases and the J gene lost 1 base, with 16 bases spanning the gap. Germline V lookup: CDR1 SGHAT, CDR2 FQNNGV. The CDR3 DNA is TGTGCCAGCAGCTTAGATCAGTTAGGGTTTGCGGCCAAAAACATTCAGTACTTC. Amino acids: CASSLDQLGFAAKNIQYF.